This paragraph covers one T cell receptor (beta chain) sequence. What it recognizes is unknown. TCRdb's table, derived via immunoSEQ multiplex PCR, lists solely in-frame clones and lacks some. Here the sample spans tens of thousands of clones, approximately 88% being singletons. This sample is drawn from a study of OX40 agonist ivuxolimab in advanced cancers. As for the study in general: Patients received the agonistic anti-OX40 (CD134) antibody ivuxolimab.

The study's findings and limits: No antigen was identified for the clonally expanded peripheral T cells. Clonal expansion from baseline to week 6 occurred in both CD4+ and CD8+ T cells.

The clonotype was recovered from an adult with an advanced solid tumor such as melanoma, head and neck, liver or kidney cancer. Sequencing was performed on CD4+ or CD8+ T cells sorted from blood, taken in a trial of the OX40 agonist ivuxolimab.

The CDR3 DNA reads TGCGCCAGCAGCCAAGAAGGGGCGTGGCAGTCCCAGTACTTC. Translation: CASSQEGAWQSQYF. The chain joins TRBV4-1 to TRBJ2-5, with D possibly TRBD1 on 5 matching bases. Germline lookup yields CDR1 MGHRA and CDR2 YSYEKL. The V and J ends lost 0 bases and 9 bases respectively, with 14 bases between them. The CDR3 loop spans 14 amino acids.